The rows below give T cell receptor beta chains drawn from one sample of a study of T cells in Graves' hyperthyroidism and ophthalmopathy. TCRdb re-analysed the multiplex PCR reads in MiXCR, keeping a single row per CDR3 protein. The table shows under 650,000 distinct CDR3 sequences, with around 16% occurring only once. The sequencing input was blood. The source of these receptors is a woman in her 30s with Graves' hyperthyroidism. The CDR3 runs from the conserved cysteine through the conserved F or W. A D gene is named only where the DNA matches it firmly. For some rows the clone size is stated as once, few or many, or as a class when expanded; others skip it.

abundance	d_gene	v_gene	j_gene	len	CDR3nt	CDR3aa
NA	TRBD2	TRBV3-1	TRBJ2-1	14	TGTGCCAGCAGTCCTAGCGGGATGGACAATGAGCAGTTCTTC	CASSPSGMDNEQFF
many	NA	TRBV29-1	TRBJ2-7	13	TGCAGCGTTGAAGGGAACAGGTTCTACGAGCAGTACTTC	CSVEGNRFYEQYF
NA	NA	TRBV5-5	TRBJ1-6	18	TGTGCCAGCAGCTTGTTATTACCGATGGGGGCGATGTATTCACCCCTCCACTTT	CASSLLLPMGAMYSPLHF
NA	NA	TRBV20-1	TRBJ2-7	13	TGCAGTGCTAGGGGCCCCGCCGCCTACGAGCAGTACTTC	CSARGPAAYEQYF
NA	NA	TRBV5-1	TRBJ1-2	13	TGCGCCAGCAGCTTGCTAATCGGGTTCGGCTACACCTTC	CASSLLIGFGYTF
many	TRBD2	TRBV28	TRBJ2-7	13	TGTGCCAGCCGACTAGCGGGAGGGAACGAGCAGTACTTC	CASRLAGGNEQYF
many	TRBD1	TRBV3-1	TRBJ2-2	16	TGTGCCAGCAGCCAAGTCGGGACAGTGAACACCGGGGAGCTGTTTTTT	CASSQVGTVNTGELFF
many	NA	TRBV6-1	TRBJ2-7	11	TGTGCCAGCAGTACCGGAAGCGAGCAGTACTTC	CASSTGSEQYF
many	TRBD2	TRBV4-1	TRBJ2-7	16	TGCGCCAGCAGCCAAGATCGACTAGCGGGAGGCTACGAGCAGTACTTC	CASSQDRLAGGYEQYF
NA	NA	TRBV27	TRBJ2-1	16	TGTGCCAGCAGTTTCTCGGGGGGCCGCTCCTACAATGAGCAGTTCTTC	CASSFSGGRSYNEQFF
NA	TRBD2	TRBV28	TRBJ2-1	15	TGTGCCAGCAGCCGGACTAGCGGGAGTTGGAATGAGCAGTTCTTC	CASSRTSGSWNEQFF
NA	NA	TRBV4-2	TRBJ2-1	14	TGTGCCAGCAGCCAAGAACGGGACATTGGTGAGCAGTTCTTC	CASSQERDIGEQFF
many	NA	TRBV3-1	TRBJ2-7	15	TGTGCCAGCAGCCAACCATCACTTCTAGGGTACGAGCAGTACTTC	CASSQPSLLGYEQYF
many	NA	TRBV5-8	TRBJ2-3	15	TGTGCCAGCAGCCCGCAGGTCACACTCACAGATACGCAGTATTTT	CASSPQVTLTDTQYF
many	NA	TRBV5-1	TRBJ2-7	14	TGCGCCAGCAGCTTGGTAGGACCCCACTACGAGCAGTACTTC	CASSLVGPHYEQYF
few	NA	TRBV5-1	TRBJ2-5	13	TGCGCCAGCAGCTTGGACCACCAAGAGACCCAGTACTTC	CASSLDHQETQYF
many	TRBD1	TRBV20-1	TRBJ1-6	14	TGCAGTGCTAGAGACGGGACAGAGACTTCACCCCTCCACTTT	CSARDGTETSPLHF
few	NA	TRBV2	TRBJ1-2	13	TGTGCCAGCAGTGAGTGGGGACCCTACGGCTACACCTTC	CASSEWGPYGYTF
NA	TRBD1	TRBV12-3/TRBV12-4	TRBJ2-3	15	TGTGCCAGCAGCCTACAGGGGGCGTTCGCAGATACGCAGTATTTT	CASSLQGAFADTQYF
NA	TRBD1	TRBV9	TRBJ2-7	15	TGTGCCAGCAGCGCGGAGGACAGGGGCTCTAGGGAGCAGTACTTC	CASSAEDRGSREQYF
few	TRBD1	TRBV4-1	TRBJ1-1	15	TGCGCCAGCAGCCAGGGACAGACCGTCGCTTATGAAGCTTTCTTT	CASSQGQTVAYEAFF
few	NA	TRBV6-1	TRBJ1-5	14	TGTGCCAGCAGCGGGAGCTGGGAGCATCAGCCCCAGCATTTT	CASSGSWEHQPQHF
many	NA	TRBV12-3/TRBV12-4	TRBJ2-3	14	TGTGCCAGCACCCAAGGCCGGGAAACGGATACGCAGTATTTT	CASTQGRETDTQYF
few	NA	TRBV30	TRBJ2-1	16	TGTGCCTGGAGTTCCCCCGGGACCGAGTTCTACAATGAGCAGTTCTTC	CAWSSPGTEFYNEQFF